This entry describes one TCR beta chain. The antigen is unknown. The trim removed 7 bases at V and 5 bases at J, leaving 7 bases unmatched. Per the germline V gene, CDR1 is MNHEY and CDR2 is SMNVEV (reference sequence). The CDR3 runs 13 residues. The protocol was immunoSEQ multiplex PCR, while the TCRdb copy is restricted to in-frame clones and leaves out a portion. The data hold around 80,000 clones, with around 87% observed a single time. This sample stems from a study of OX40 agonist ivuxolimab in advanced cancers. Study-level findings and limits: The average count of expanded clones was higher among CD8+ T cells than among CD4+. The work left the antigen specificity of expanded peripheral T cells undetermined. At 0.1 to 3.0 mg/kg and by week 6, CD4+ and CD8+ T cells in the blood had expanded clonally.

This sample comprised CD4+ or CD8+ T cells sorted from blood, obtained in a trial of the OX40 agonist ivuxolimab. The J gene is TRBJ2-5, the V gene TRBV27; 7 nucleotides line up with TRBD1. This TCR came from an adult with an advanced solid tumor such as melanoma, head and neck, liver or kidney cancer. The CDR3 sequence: CASTRQGSETQYF. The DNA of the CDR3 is TGTGCCAGCACCCGACAGGGATCTGAGACCCAGTACTTC.